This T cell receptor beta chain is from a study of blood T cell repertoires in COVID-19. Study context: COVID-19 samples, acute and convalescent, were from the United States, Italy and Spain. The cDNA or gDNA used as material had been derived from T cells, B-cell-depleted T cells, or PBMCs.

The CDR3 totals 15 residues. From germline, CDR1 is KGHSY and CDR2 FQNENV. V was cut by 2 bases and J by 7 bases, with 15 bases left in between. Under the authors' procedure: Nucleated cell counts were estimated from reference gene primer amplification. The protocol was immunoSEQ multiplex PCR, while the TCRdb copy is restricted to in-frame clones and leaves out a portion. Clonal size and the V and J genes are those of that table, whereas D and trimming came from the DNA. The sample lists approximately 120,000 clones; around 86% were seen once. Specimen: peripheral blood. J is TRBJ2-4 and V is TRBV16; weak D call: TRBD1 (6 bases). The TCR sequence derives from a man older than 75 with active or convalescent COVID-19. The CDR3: CASSQLDSRHNIQYF. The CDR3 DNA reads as TGTGCCAGCAGCCAACTGGACAGTCGCCATAACATTCAGTACTTC. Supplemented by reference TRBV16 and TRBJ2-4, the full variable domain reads GEEVAQTPKHLVRGEGQKAKLYCAPIKGHSYVFWYQQVLKNEFKFLISFQNENVFDETGMPKERFSAKCLPNSPCSLEIQATKLEDSAVYFCASSQLDSRHNIQYFGAGTRLSVL.